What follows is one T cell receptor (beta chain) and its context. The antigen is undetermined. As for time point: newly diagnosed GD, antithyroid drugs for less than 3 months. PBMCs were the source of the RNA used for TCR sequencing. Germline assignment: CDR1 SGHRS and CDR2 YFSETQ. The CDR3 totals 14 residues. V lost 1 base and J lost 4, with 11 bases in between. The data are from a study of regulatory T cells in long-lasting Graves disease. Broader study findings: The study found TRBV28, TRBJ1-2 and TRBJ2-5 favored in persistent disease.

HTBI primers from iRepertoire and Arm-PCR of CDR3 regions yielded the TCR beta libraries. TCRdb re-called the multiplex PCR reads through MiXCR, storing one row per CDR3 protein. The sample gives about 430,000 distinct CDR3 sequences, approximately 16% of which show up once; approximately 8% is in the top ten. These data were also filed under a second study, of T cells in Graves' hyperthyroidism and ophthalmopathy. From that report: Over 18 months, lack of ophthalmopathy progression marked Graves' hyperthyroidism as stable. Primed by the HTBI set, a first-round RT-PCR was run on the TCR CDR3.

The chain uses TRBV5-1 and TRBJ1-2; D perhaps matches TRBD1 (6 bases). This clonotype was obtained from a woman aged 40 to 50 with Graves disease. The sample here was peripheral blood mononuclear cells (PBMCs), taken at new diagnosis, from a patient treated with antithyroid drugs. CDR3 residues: CASSLRQGSYGYTF. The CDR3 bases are TGCGCCAGCAGCTTGCGGCAGGGGAGCTATGGCTACACCTTC. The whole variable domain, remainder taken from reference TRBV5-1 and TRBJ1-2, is KAGVTQTPRYLIKTRGQQVTLSCSPISGHRSVSWYQQTPGQGLQFLFEYFSETQRNKGNFPGRFSGRQFSNSRSEMNVSTLELGDSALYLCASSLRQGSYGYTFGSGTRLTVV.